This TCR beta chain is from a study of blood T cell repertoires in COVID-19. Study at large: Sites across the United States, Italy and Spain contributed samples from acute and convalescent COVID-19. T cells, B-cell-depleted T cells, or PBMCs supplied cDNA or gDNA.

Per the study methods: Estimation of nucleated cell counts relied on the amplification of reference gene primers. Repertoires were generated with immunoSEQ multiplex PCR, while TCRdb's copy carries only in-frame clones and drops some. For V, J and clone size, that table is used; D and trimming come from the DNA. The table lists fewer than 250,000 clones, 70% to 85% of them singletons, with around 3.5% in the top ten. Germline V gene data show CDR1 as SGHVS and CDR2 as FQNEAQ. The CDR3 is 14 amino acids. V gave up 1 base and J gave up 1 base, with 7 bases separating them. Researchers sorted participants into cohorts using their self-reported clinical history.

The source material was PBMCs or T cells enriched from blood (not recorded which). The chain is built from TRBV7-8 and TRBJ1-1; D is unresolved. This TCR derives from a woman in her twenties or thirties who had recovered from COVID-19. The CDR3 is CASSLEPQNTEAFF. The CDR3 DNA reads as TGTGCCAGCAGCTTAGAACCACAGAACACTGAAGCTTTCTTT.